A single T cell receptor beta chain is shown here with its context. The sample's treatment: 19 received Ad26.COV2.S at low or high dose, single or two shots; roughly five received placebo; per-sample allocation not given. Samples were taken on day 63 after the first vaccine or placebo injection. CDR3 size: 14 residues. V lost 4 bases and J 5 bases, leaving 14 bases between the germline ends. Germline CDR1 and CDR2: LGHNA and YSLEER. The data stem from a study of Ad26.COV2.S vaccination and SARS-CoV-2 variants. Study background: Ad26.COV2.S shots went into the muscle once or twice, 56 days apart.

Profiled with immunoSEQ multiplex PCR; TCRdb holds only in-frame clones, not every one. In the table there are 300,000 to 500,000 clones, around 85% of which are singletons. The material sequenced was peripheral blood, taken in a trial of Ad26.COV2.S vaccine versus placebo. This clonotype originated in a person aged 18 to 65 who received the Ad26.COV2.S COVID-19 vaccine or a placebo. The chain is built from TRBV4-3 and TRBJ2-5, with a tentative D call TRBD1 (5 bases). The chain's CDR3 is CASSPGWQGETQYF. For the CDR3, the DNA is TGCGCCAGCAGCCCCGGCTGGCAGGGTGAGACCCAGTACTTC.